Below, 9 T cell receptor beta chains from the same sample are listed, as sequenced in a study of T cell changes during pregnancy in multiple sclerosis (dated by TCRdb to about 2019). Libraries were built with the immunoSEQ multiplex PCR assay. The clones in this table, taken by TCRdb from immuneACCESS, are in-frame only. Not every clone is retained; where verified, under half of the shortfall comes from an unresolved V gene, and the cause of the rest is unknown. For this sample the table gives some 80,000 clones, of which roughly 95% were detected only once. The ten largest clones capture 0.85% to 1.3% of the sample. The sequenced sample was peripheral blood, obtained in the second trimester of pregnancy. Receptor source: a female donor with multiple sclerosis, enrolled in a pregnancy study.

J is TRBJ1-2 and V is TRBV7-2, with TRBD1 matching 8 bases. The V gene end was trimmed by 4 bases and the J gene end by 7 bases; junction bases not matched to a gene: 5. Per the germline V gene, CDR1 is SGHTA and CDR2 is FQGNSA. The length of the CDR3 is 13 residues. Here the CDR3 DNA reads TGTGCCAGCAGCTCGGACAGGGTTTTTGGCTACACCTTC. Translating it yields CASSSDRVFGYTF.

The V call is TRBV7-9, the J call TRBJ2-1, with 7 bases fitting TRBD2. V lost 5 bases to trimming and J lost 0 bases; unmatched junction nucleotides: 7. This CDR3 spans 16 amino acids. The germline CDR1 and CDR2 sequences are SEHNR and FQNEAQ (reference sequence). The CDR3 DNA follows: TGTGCCAGCAGCCCCGGACTAGTTAGCTCCTACAATGAGCAGTTCTTC. Translated, it gives CASSPGLVSSYNEQFF. Full variable domain (remainder filled in from reference TRBV7-9 and TRBJ2-1): DTGVSQNPRHKITKRGQNVTFRCDPISEHNRLYWYRQTLGQGPEFLTYFQNEAQLEKSRLLSDRFSAERPKGSFSTLEIQRTEQGDSAMYLCASSPGLVSSYNEQFFGPGTRLTVL.

The rearrangement uses TRBV7-8 and TRBJ1-1, with 12 bases matching TRBD1. The CDR3 runs to 20 residues. Germline V gene lookup returns CDR1 SGHVS and CDR2 FQNEAQ. Germline trimming cut 1 base from V and 3 bases from J; bases unmatched to any gene: 15. The CDR3 region has the DNA TGTGCCAGCAGCTTAGTATGGAAAAGGGGACAGGGGGCTAGGGACACTGAAGCTTTCTTT. The encoded protein is CASSLVWKRGQGARDTEAFF.

This clone was observed a handful of times. The gene calls are TRBV5-1 and TRBJ1-4; D remains unclear. CDR3 size: 14 residues. Trimming shortened V by 1 base and J by 6 bases, and 10 bases separated the two germline ends. Germline assignment: CDR1 SGHRS and CDR2 YFSETQ. This chain's CDR3 is CASSLRGFDEKLFF. For the CDR3, the DNA is TGCGCCAGCAGCTTGCGGGGATTTGATGAAAAACTGTTTTTT.

This clone has a single count. The V and J genes are TRBV27 and TRBJ2-1, with 10 bases that match TRBD2. CDR1 and CDR2 (germline): MNHEY, SMNVEV (reference sequence). Trimming cost V 5 bases and J 6 bases; bases outside gene matches: 4. This CDR3 has 14 residues. As DNA, the CDR3 is TGTGCCAGCAGTAGGCCTAGCGGGAGCAATGAGCAGTTCTTC. Protein: CASSRPSGSNEQFF.

This rearrangement joins TRBV7-9 to TRBJ2-1, with 8 bases fitting TRBD1. The germline gives CDR1 SEHNR, CDR2 FQNEAQ (reference sequence). The CDR3 sequence is 15 residues long. With V trimmed by 4 bases and J by 9 bases, 11 bases remained unmatched. The CDR3 region has the DNA TGTGCCAGCAGCTCGCGGACAGGGACGATCGGTGAGCAGTTCTTC. As protein: CASSSRTGTIGEQFF.

A few counts support this clone. V usage is TRBV6-4 and J usage is TRBJ2-3, with 8 positions matching TRBD1. There are 14 residues in the CDR3. J was trimmed by 1 base and V by 3 bases; bases with no gene match: 0. Germline V gives CDR1 MRHNA, CDR2 SNTAGT. The CDR3 sequence: CASSETGGTDTQYF. The CDR3 nucleotides are TGTGCCAGCAGTGAGACAGGGGGCACAGATACGCAGTATTTT.

The chain uses TRBV2 and TRBJ1-4, with D maybe TRBD1 (6 bases). Germline lookup yields CDR1 SNHLY and CDR2 FYNNEI. The CDR3 is 13 amino acids. V lost 5 bases to trimming and J lost 8 bases, with 12 bases between them. The CDR3 DNA sequence: TGTGCCAGCAGTACAGGGCCTGGCGAAAAACTGTTTTTT. Its protein product is CASSTGPGEKLFF.

The chain combines TRBV2 with TRBJ2-7, with no clear D. Germline loops: CDR1 SNHLY, CDR2 FYNNEI. The CDR3 extends over 12 amino acids. V lost 4 bases and J lost 3, with 7 bases in between. CDR3 DNA sequence: TGTGCCAGCAGTGTCCGGAGCTACGAGCAGTACTTC. Translating gives CASSVRSYEQYF.